These 29 T cell receptor beta chains came from one sample sequenced in a study of blood T cell repertoires in COVID-19. Generated by immunoSEQ multiplex PCR, the TCRdb table keeps only in-frame clones and is missing some. The sample records over 250,000 clones, roughly 87% being singletons. The sequenced material came from PBMCs or T cells enriched from blood (not recorded which). These receptors all stem from a woman younger than 30 who had recovered from COVID-19.

The chain has TRBV2 and TRBJ2-7, with 10 bases fitting TRBD1. The CDR3 spans 17 residues. CDR1 and CDR2 (germline): SNHLY, FYNNEI. V lost 6 bases, J lost 2 bases, and 13 bases stayed unmatched. In DNA form, the CDR3 reads TGTGCCAGCAGCGAACAACGACAGGGGGCGGGAGCCTACGAGCAGTACTTC. Encoded protein: CASSEQRQGAGAYEQYF. Full variable domain (rest looked up from reference TRBV2 and TRBJ2-7): EPEVTQTPSHQVTQMGQEVILRCVPISNHLYFYWYRQILGQKVEFLVSFYNNEISEKSEIFDDQFSVERPDGSNFTLKIRSTKLEDSAMYFCASSEQRQGAGAYEQYFGPGTRLTVT.

This chain links TRBV7-3 with TRBJ1-1, with D unclear. Germline-derived CDR1 and CDR2 are SGHTA and FQGTGA. Between the trimmed V and J ends, which lost 2 bases and 0 bases, there was a span of 22 bases. The CDR3 runs to 19 residues. CDR3 DNA: TGTGCCAGCAGCTTACGTATGGATCAGACTACTTCCATGAACACTGAAGCTTTCTTT. Protein sequence: CASSLRMDQTTSMNTEAFF.

The genes are TRBV28 and TRBJ1-1; unclear D gene. CDR3 length: 11 amino acids. Trimming cost V 5 bases and J 4 bases, with 5 bases left between them. The germline CDR1 and CDR2 sequences are MDHEN and SYDVKM. The CDR3 reads CASSPGTEAFF. In nucleotides, the CDR3 is TGTGCCAGCAGTCCCGGCACTGAAGCTTTCTTT.

The gene calls are TRBV12-3 or TRBV12-4 and TRBJ1-2; D gene uncertain. The CDR3 runs to 12 residues. V was clipped by 6 bases and J by 8 bases, with 13 bases between them. In DNA, the CDR3 is TGTGCCAGCAGACCCGGAGAAGAGGGCTACACCTTC. Encoded protein: CASRPGEEGYTF.

The chain employs TRBV5-8 and TRBJ1-1; D not resolved. The CDR3 is 13 amino acids. Between the trimmed V and J ends, which lost 2 bases and 1 base, there was a span of 6 bases. Germline CDR1 SGHTS, CDR2 YDEGEE. The CDR3 loop is CASSLTANTEAFF. The CDR3 nucleotides are TGTGCCAGCAGCTTAACAGCGAACACTGAAGCTTTCTTT. Supplemented by reference TRBV5-8 and TRBJ1-1, the full variable domain reads EAGVTQSPTHLIKTRGQQATLRCSPISGHTSVYWYQQALGLGLQFLLWYDEGEERNRGNFPPRFSGRQFPNYSSELNVNALELEDSALYLCASSLTANTEAFFGQGTRLTVV.

The chain couples TRBV24-1 to TRBJ2-5, with D hard to call. Trimming left V 7 bases short and J 5 bases short, with 7 bases between. There are 11 residues in the CDR3. Looked up from germline, CDR1 is KGHDR and CDR2 is SFDVKD. The CDR3 reads CATSYRETQYF. CDR3 nucleotides: TGTGCCACCAGCTACCGGGAGACCCAGTACTTC.

In this sample, this clone turned up a few times. The CDR3 DNA sequence: TGTGCCAGCAGCTTGCCCGCTAGCATGCCGGAGACCCAGTACTTC. Translation gives CASSLPASMPETQYF. J is TRBJ2-5 and V is TRBV5-4; D perhaps matches TRBD2 (5 bases). Trimming took 1 base from V and 5 from J, leaving 15 bases between them. The CDR3 is 15 residues long. The germline gives CDR1 SGHNT, CDR2 YYREEE (reference sequence).

The rearrangement uses TRBV29-1 and TRBJ2-5; tentative D call: TRBD2 (6 bases). Germline lookup yields CDR1 SQVTM and CDR2 ANQGSEA. The V end lost 4 bases, the J end lost 1 base, and 13 bases lay between the germline ends. The CDR3 runs to 14 residues. CDR3 amino acids: CSVGAVGGQETQYF. The CDR3 DNA is TGCAGCGTTGGGGCGGTGGGGGGCCAAGAGACCCAGTACTTC. The whole variable domain, remainder taken from reference TRBV29-1 and TRBJ2-5, is SAVISQKPSRDICQRGTSLTIQCQVDSQVTMMFWYRQQPGQSLTLIATANQGSEATYESGFVIDKFPISRPNLTFSTLTVSNMSPEDSSIYLCSVGAVGGQETQYFGPGTRLLVL.

The gene calls are TRBV2 and TRBJ1-3; tentatively, D is TRBD1 (5 bases). With 7 bases removed from V and 4 bases from J, the gap between germline ends came to 14 bases. The CDR3 runs 14 residues. Germline CDR1 and CDR2: SNHLY and FYNNEI. The DNA for the CDR3 is TGTGCCAGCACCCAGTCCCAGGGAGGAAACACCATATATTTT. The encoded protein is CASTQSQGGNTIYF. Full variable domain (rest looked up from reference TRBV2 and TRBJ1-3): EPEVTQTPSHQVTQMGQEVILRCVPISNHLYFYWYRQILGQKVEFLVSFYNNEISEKSEIFDDQFSVERPDGSNFTLKIRSTKLEDSAMYFCASTQSQGGNTIYFGEGSWLTVV.

The genes are TRBV9 and TRBJ1-4; TRBD1 aligns across 7 bases. CDR3 length: 14 residues. Trimming removed 4 bases from V and 7 bases from J; junction bases left unmatched: 7. CDR1 and CDR2 from the germline V gene are SGDLS and YYNGEE. The CDR3 DNA is TGTGCCAGCAGCCGACAGGGAGCATTTGAAAAACTGTTTTTT. Its protein is CASSRQGAFEKLFF.

The chain employs TRBV6-2 or TRBV6-3 and TRBJ2-7, with 8 bases aligning to TRBD2. There are 15 residues in the CDR3. The V gene's germline CDR1 is MNHEY and CDR2 SVGEGT. The ends lost 2 bases at V and 2 bases at J; junction bases unmatched: 5. CDR3 amino acids: CASSYTTSGTYEQYF. DNA of the CDR3: TGTGCCAGCAGTTACACTACTAGCGGAACCTACGAGCAGTACTTC.

The chain is built from TRBV11-3 and TRBJ1-1; D possibly corresponds to TRBD1 (5 bases). The V gene lost 3 bases and the J gene lost 1 base, with 12 bases spanning the gap. The length of the CDR3 is 15 residues. In germline, CDR1 is SGHNT, CDR2 YENEEA. The CDR3 DNA is TGTGCCAGCAGCTTGGGGGGGACGGAGAACACTGAAGCTTTCTTT. Translated: CASSLGGTENTEAFF.

J is TRBJ2-7 and V is TRBV7-2; 12 positions match TRBD2. The CDR3 covers 15 residues. Germline V gene lookup returns CDR1 SGHTA and CDR2 FQGNSA. V lost 5 bases to trimming and J lost 7 bases; unmatched junction nucleotides: 9. CDR3 bases: TGTGCCAGCAGCCACCGACTAGCGGGAGTTGAAGAGCAGTACTTC. Translation gives CASSHRLAGVEEQYF.

V and J are TRBV28 and TRBJ1-2; 7 nucleotides align to TRBD1. V lost 11 bases and J lost 4; bases outside the gene matches: 7. Germline V lookup: CDR1 MDHEN, CDR2 SYDVKM. The CDR3 spans 12 residues. The CDR3 protein is CAHWDSPYGYTF. Here the CDR3 DNA reads TGTGCCCACTGGGACAGCCCCTATGGCTACACCTTC.

V gene TRBV5-4 combines with J gene TRBJ1-1, with D perhaps matching TRBD1 (6 bases). This CDR3 has 15 residues. Germline values: CDR1 SGHNT, CDR2 YYREEE (reference sequence). V lost 4 bases to trimming and J lost 2 bases, with 15 bases between them. CDR3 DNA: TGTGCCAGCAGCACTTCCGGGACAACTAACACTGAAGCTTTCTTT. The encoded protein is CASSTSGTTNTEAFF.

Only a few counts were recorded for this clone. The chain is built from TRBV9 and TRBJ2-3; D possibly corresponds to TRBD2 (6 bases). Between the trimmed V and J ends, which lost 9 bases and 4 bases, there was a span of 15 bases. Germline CDR1 reads SGDLS; CDR2 reads YYNGEE. The CDR3 length is 13 residues. Here the CDR3 DNA reads TGTGCCACCGCGCTCGGAGGGGCAGATACGCAGTATTTT. It specifies CATALGGADTQYF.

V gene TRBV5-1 combines with J gene TRBJ2-2, with 9 nucleotides matching TRBD2. Germline CDR1 reads SGHRS; CDR2 reads YFSETQ. CDR3 length equals 17 residues. The V gene end was trimmed by 0 bases and the J gene end by 3 bases; junction bases not matched to a gene: 6. In DNA form, the CDR3 reads TGCGCCAGCAGCTTGGGAGCGGGACTAGCATACACCGGGGAGCTGTTTTTT. Amino acids: CASSLGAGLAYTGELFF.

This chain links TRBV19 with TRBJ1-1, with a weak D call TRBD1 (6 bases). The CDR3 contains 15 residues. V was trimmed by 6 bases and J by 0 bases, leaving 14 bases between them. The germline V gene encodes CDR1 LNHDA and CDR2 SQIVND (reference sequence). CDR3 sequence: CASRKGQGMNTEAFF. The CDR3 region has the DNA TGTGCCAGTAGGAAGGGACAAGGTATGAACACTGAAGCTTTCTTT.

The chain recombines TRBV18 with TRBJ1-3, with TRBD1 identical over 8 bases. The CDR3 consists of 16 residues. Germline trimming cut 5 bases from V and 4 bases from J; bases unmatched to any gene: 10. Germline V lookup: CDR1 KGHSH, CDR2 LQKENI. CDR3 in amino acids: CASSEATGQGGNTIYF. The CDR3 DNA sequence: TGTGCCAGCTCAGAAGCGACCGGACAGGGAGGAAACACCATATATTTT.

The chain is built from TRBV7-9 and TRBJ1-2; 7 nucleotides line up with TRBD1. The V segment lost 5 bases and the J segment 0 bases; nucleotides outside the gene matches: 12. The CDR3 runs 17 residues. The germline V gene has CDR1 SEHNR and CDR2 FQNEAQ (reference sequence). The CDR3 here is CASSLGKGTDSNYGYTF. For the CDR3, the DNA is TGTGCCAGCAGCCTAGGAAAGGGGACAGATTCTAACTATGGCTACACCTTC.

The chain joins TRBV11-2 to TRBJ2-3; a weak D match, TRBD2 (6 bases). The germline V gene encodes CDR1 SGHAT and CDR2 FQNNGV. The CDR3 sequence is 15 residues long. V lost 5 bases to trimming and J lost 5 bases, with 17 bases between them. The CDR3 loop is CASSPWGEKRDTQYF. CDR3 sequence (DNA): TGTGCCAGCAGCCCTTGGGGGGAGAAGAGAGATACGCAGTATTTT.

V and J are TRBV6-4 and TRBJ2-3; 10 nucleotides line up with TRBD2. CDR3 size: 17 residues. Germline V gene lookup returns CDR1 MRHNA and CDR2 SNTAGT. The ends lost 0 bases at V and 6 bases at J; junction bases unmatched: 9. This CDR3 reads CASSDSAGGPLGDTQYF. The DNA for the CDR3 is TGTGCCAGCAGTGACTCAGCGGGAGGGCCGCTAGGTGATACGCAGTATTTT.

The genes are TRBV5-1 and TRBJ2-2, with 7 positions matching TRBD1. J lost 7 bases, V lost 0 bases, and 12 bases had no gene match. The CDR3 length is 17 residues. Per germline, CDR1 SGHRS and CDR2 YFSETQ. This chain's CDR3 is CASSLVVLQGTGGELFF. In DNA, the CDR3 is TGCGCCAGCAGCTTGGTGGTTTTACAGGGGACCGGCGGGGAGCTGTTTTTT.

The rearrangement joins TRBV25-1 to TRBJ1-2, with D uncertain. The CDR3 is 14 amino acids. CDR1 is MGHDK and CDR2 is SYGVNS in the germline V gene. Trimming pared 5 bases from V and 6 bases from J, leaving 16 bases between. The CDR3 spells CASSQSGISNGYTF. The DNA of the CDR3 is TGTGCCAGCAGTCAGAGCGGAATCTCGAATGGCTACACCTTC.

The chain uses TRBV19 and TRBJ2-1, with 10 bases aligning to TRBD2. Unmatched junction bases numbered 11, after V lost 2 bases and J lost 7 bases. The CDR3 consists of 17 residues. Germline loops: CDR1 LNHDA, CDR2 SQIVND (reference sequence). The CDR3 here is CASSIWGSSGRMNEQFF. As DNA, the CDR3 is TGTGCCAGTAGTATATGGGGGTCTAGCGGGAGAATGAATGAGCAGTTCTTC.

The CDR3 nucleotides read TGTGCCAGCAGCGAGAGACTAGCGGGGGACACAGATACGCAGTATTTT. Its translation is CASSERLAGDTDTQYF. The rearrangement links TRBV25-1 to TRBJ2-3, with 12 nucleotides matching TRBD2. The ends lost 6 bases at V and 2 bases at J; junction bases unmatched: 6. CDR3 length: 16 residues. The germline CDR1 and CDR2 sequences are MGHDK and SYGVNS. Drawing the rest from reference TRBV25-1 and TRBJ2-3, the complete variable domain is EADIYQTPRYLVIGTGKKITLECSQTMGHDKMYWYQQDPGMELHLIHYSYGVNSTEKGDLSSESTVSRIRTEHFPLTLESARPSHTSQYLCASSERLAGDTDTQYFGPGTRLTVL.

The CDR3 DNA follows: TGTGCCAGCAGCCAAGTCTCAGGGGGTGAGGAGACCCAGTACTTC. Translating gives CASSQVSGGEETQYF. The rearrangement links TRBV14 to TRBJ2-5, with 7 bases identical to TRBD1. This CDR3 is 15 amino acids long. From germline, CDR1 is SGHDN and CDR2 FVKESK. Trimming cost V 1 base and J 5 bases; bases outside gene matches: 7.

This chain connects TRBV7-3 to TRBJ1-2; TRBD1 matches 8 bases. Losses at the gene ends were 5 bases for V and 7 bases for J; bases not matched to a gene: 12. The length of the CDR3 is 15 residues. The V gene's germline CDR1 is SGHTA and CDR2 FQGTGA. CDR3 in amino acids: CASSAPGQEGSGYTF. CDR3 DNA sequence: TGTGCCAGCAGCGCCCCGGGACAGGAAGGGTCTGGCTACACCTTC.

V is TRBV4-1 and J is TRBJ1-2; 10 bases line up with TRBD1. The V and J ends lost 2 bases and 6 bases, in that order; junction bases with no gene match: 6. The germline V gene has CDR1 MGHRA and CDR2 YSYEKL. This CDR3 is 15 amino acids long. CDR3 protein: CASSQPGQGTDGYTF. CDR3 DNA: TGCGCCAGCAGCCAACCGGGACAGGGGACGGATGGCTACACCTTC.